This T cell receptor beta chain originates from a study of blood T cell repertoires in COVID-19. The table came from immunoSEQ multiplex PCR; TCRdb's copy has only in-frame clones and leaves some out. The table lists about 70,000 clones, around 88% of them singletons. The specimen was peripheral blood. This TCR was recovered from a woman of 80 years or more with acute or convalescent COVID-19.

CDR3 nucleotides: TGTGCCAGCAGCTTAAAGGACAGGGTGCGCGAAAAACTGTTTTTT. As protein: CASSLKDRVREKLFF. The chain has TRBV7-9 and TRBJ1-4, with 8 bases matching TRBD1. With 2 bases clipped from V and 8 bases from J, the junction kept 7 bases outside the gene matches. The CDR3 loop spans 15 amino acids. Germline CDR1 SEHNR, CDR2 FQNEAQ (reference sequence).